This T cell receptor (beta chain) stems from a study of memory CD4+ T cells and cytomegalovirus serostatus. Study observations and caveats: Median bootstrapped AUC for CMV status was about 0.96 originally, about 0.9 US-trained.

The CDR3 totals 15 residues. V lost 5 bases to trimming and J lost 1 base, with 14 bases between them. From germline, CDR1 is MGHDK and CDR2 SYGVNS. A note on this clone: Its antigen is undetermined.

Single viable CD3+CD4+CD8-CD45RO+ cells were sorted as the memory CD4+ T cells. Donors' CMV status reflects serum IgG against pp150, pp28, p38, p52. Here immunoSEQ multiplex PCR was the method, and the copy in TCRdb shows in-frame clones only, minus some. The sample records 55,000 to 60,000 clones, roughly three quarters being singletons. The sequencing input was memory CD4+ T cells from blood. This sequence was found in an adult in good health and CMV-seronegative. V is TRBV25-1 and J is TRBJ2-5; maybe TRBD2 (6 bases). CDR3 in amino acids: CASSSAGQGQETQYF. DNA for the CDR3: TGTGCCAGCAGTTCGGCGGGGCAAGGCCAAGAGACCCAGTACTTC.